These 4 T cell receptor beta chains were all obtained from the same sample, sequenced in a study of identical twins. TCRdb recomputed calls from the 5' RACE reads with MiXCR, one row per CDR3 protein. The data hold fewer than 900,000 distinct CDR3 sequences, with roughly 20% observed a single time. These same records also appear under a second study, on T cells expressing NK-cell markers.

Sequencing used PBMCs. These receptors all stem from a woman between 18 and 29 years old in good health.

This clonotype was picked up many times. The chain is built from TRBV11-2 and TRBJ1-2; TRBD1 agrees at 9 bases. The CDR3 is made up of 15 amino acids. Germline V gene sequence: CDR1 SGHAT, CDR2 FQNNGV. Trimming took 3 bases from V and 8 from J; bases not matched to a gene: 10. The CDR3 DNA reads TGTGCCAGCAGCTTGGGACCGGGACAGGGATACGGCTACACCTTC. Translation: CASSLGPGQGYGYTF.

This sequence joins TRBV6-2 or TRBV6-3 and TRBJ2-1, with 9 bases identical to TRBD2. There are 17 residues in the CDR3. Germline V gene lookup returns CDR1 MNHEY and CDR2 SVGEGT. With 0 bases clipped from V and 3 bases from J, the junction kept 6 bases outside the gene matches. The chain's CDR3 is CASSYSPPSGVYNEQFF. The CDR3 coding sequence is TGTGCCAGCAGTTACTCCCCTCCTAGCGGGGTCTACAATGAGCAGTTCTTC.

V is TRBV6-1 and J is TRBJ2-5; D is perhaps TRBD2 (5 bases). The CDR3 spans 13 residues. Trimming shortened V by 8 bases and J by 9 bases, and 19 bases separated the two germline ends. Germline CDR1 MNHNS, CDR2 SASEGT. CDR3 bases: TGTGCCAGCCTTCGGGGATCCGGAAAGGCCCAGTACTTC. Protein product: CASLRGSGKAQYF.

The rearrangement uses TRBV5-1 and TRBJ2-1, with D uncertain. The CDR3 spans 11 residues. Trimming pared 7 bases from V and 8 bases from J, leaving 10 bases between. CDR1 is SGHRS, CDR2 YFSETQ, per germline. The CDR3 is CASSNPDEQFF. As DNA, the CDR3 is TGCGCCAGCTCTAATCCCGATGAGCAGTTCTTC. Looking up the rest from reference TRBV5-1 and TRBJ2-1 gives the full variable domain: KAGVTQTPRYLIKTRGQQVTLSCSPISGHRSVSWYQQTPGQGLQFLFEYFSETQRNKGNFPGRFSGRQFSNSRSEMNVSTLELGDSALYLCASSNPDEQFFGPGTRLTVL.